This T cell receptor beta chain came from a study of cytomegalovirus exposure and HLA in healthy donors. Study results and caveats: Productive status was seen about 90% or about 30% of the time for most TCR beta V segments in an earlier analysis.

The CDR3 runs 15 residues. Trimming stripped 8 bases from V and 0 bases from J, with 14 bases between. Germline V gene data show CDR1 as SNHLY and CDR2 as FYNNEI. The PCR made use of 60 Vbeta and 13 Jbeta primers. Assay: immunoSEQ multiplex PCR; the TCRdb copy retains only in-frame clones and omits some. The repertoire holds around 200,000 clones, around 80% seen once, with less than 2% in the top ten. Remarks on this clone: Antigen specificity is unknown.

The sample consisted of PBMCs. This receptor was identified in a young man in good health and CMV-seronegative. The chain uses TRBV2 and TRBJ1-5; tentative D call: TRBD1 (5 bases). This chain's CDR3 is CASWAGFDSNQPQHF. For the CDR3, the DNA is TGTGCCAGCTGGGCAGGGTTCGATAGCAATCAGCCCCAGCATTTT.